The T cell receptor beta chain under discussion was sequenced for a study of blood T cell repertoires in COVID-19. Overall study context: Spain, Italy and the United States supplied samples that represented acute and convalescent COVID-19. PBMCs, B-cell-depleted T cells, or T cells provided the cDNA or gDNA that made up the material.

How the authors handled the data: For nucleated cells, counts were estimated from reference gene primer amplification. TCRdb keeps only in-frame clones here, not all; method: immunoSEQ multiplex PCR. The V and J calls and clone size were taken over from that table, and D and trimming were inferred from the DNA. The table lists 150,000 to 200,000 clones, about 88% of them singletons, with 2.1% in the top ten. Germline CDR1 reads SGHVS; CDR2 reads FNYEAQ. The CDR3 has 15 residues. With 4 bases clipped from V and 7 bases from J, the junction kept 8 bases outside the gene matches. The receptor was isolated from an older man with active or convalescent COVID-19. The specimen sequenced was peripheral blood. This chain links TRBV7-6 with TRBJ2-1; 9 bases line up with TRBD1. The DNA for the CDR3 is TGTGCCAGCAGCTCCCGACAGGGGGAGGGGAATGAGCAGTTCTTC. Protein: CASSSRQGEGNEQFF. The complete variable domain, with remaining parts taken from reference TRBV7-6 and TRBJ2-1, reads GAGVSQSPRYKVTKRGQDVALRCDPISGHVSLYWYRQALGQGPEFLTYFNYEAQQDKSGLPNDRFSAERPEGSISTLTIQRTEQRDSAMYRCASSSRQGEGNEQFFGPGTRLTVL.